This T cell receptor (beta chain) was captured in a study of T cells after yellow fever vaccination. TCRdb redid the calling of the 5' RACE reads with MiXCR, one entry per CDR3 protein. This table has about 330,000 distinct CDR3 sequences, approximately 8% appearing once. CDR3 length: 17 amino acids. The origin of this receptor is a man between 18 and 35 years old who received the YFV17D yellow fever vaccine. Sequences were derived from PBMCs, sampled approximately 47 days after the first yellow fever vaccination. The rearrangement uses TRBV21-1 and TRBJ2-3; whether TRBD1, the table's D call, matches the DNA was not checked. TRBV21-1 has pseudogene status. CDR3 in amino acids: CASSKEGGSFSTDTQYF. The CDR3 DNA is TGTGCCAGCAGCAAAGAGGGGGGATCTTTTAGCACAGATACGCAGTATTTT.